This T cell receptor (beta chain) is from a study of cytomegalovirus exposure and HLA in healthy donors. General study findings and limits: Earlier results showed most TCR beta V segments being productive about 87% or about 30% of the time. Cytomegalovirus-associated status was assigned to some 160 TCR beta chains. A later examination showed that TCR association rates differed by HLA locus, with DRB1 most and HLA-C fewest.

PCR amplification relied on 60 Vbeta primers (plus 13 Jbeta primers). Assay: immunoSEQ multiplex PCR; the TCRdb copy retains only in-frame clones and omits some. The profile shows 250,000 to 350,000 clones, roughly 90% of them singletons. Note on this clone: Its cognate antigen is unknown. Other DNA sequences from this sample encode an identical CDR3 as well.

V lost 4 bases and J lost 1; bases outside the gene matches: 5. The CDR3 runs 15 residues. CDR1 is WNHNN and CDR2 is SYGVQD in the germline V gene (reference sequence). The material sequenced was PBMCs. The genes are TRBV10-1 and TRBJ2-5; 8 nucleotides agree with TRBD2. This clonotype originated in a man in his forties in good health and CMV-seropositive. CDR3 residues: CASSASGPTQETQYF. The CDR3 region has the DNA TGCGCCAGCAGTGCTAGCGGGCCTACCCAAGAGACCCAGTACTTC.